A selection of T cell receptor beta chains follows, all from one sample in a study of shared clonotypes between healthy human individuals. TCRdb keeps only in-frame clones here, not all; method: immunoSEQ multiplex PCR. The sample has about 490,000 clones; 76% are singletons. The sample taken for sequencing was PBMCs. The receptors come from a woman in her thirties or forties in good health. Some clones in this sample may be carry-over from other donors' samples. Both conserved end residues are part of each CDR3. The D gene is left open where the match is weak. Size values are once, few and many counts, or a class for expanded clones, and some rows have none.

size,V,D,J,DNA,CDR3
few,TRBV7-7,.,TRBJ1-4,TGTGCCAGCAACGCGGGGGTTGGGGAAAAACTGTTTTTT,CASNAGVGEKLFF
.,TRBV30,.,TRBJ2-3,TGTGCCTGGAGTGAGGCGCGGGTTACCACAGATACGCAGTATTTT,CAWSEARVTTDTQYF
.,TRBV18,TRBD1,TRBJ2-7,TGTGCCAGCTCACCACTTACAGGGGACCACGAGCAGTACTTC,CASSPLTGDHEQYF
once,TRBV6-6,.,TRBJ2-7,TGTGCCAGCAGTTACAGAGTATTTACGGACGAGCAGTACTTC,CASSYRVFTDEQYF
.,TRBV30,.,TRBJ2-7,TGTGCCTGGAGTGTCATCCTGCGGGGACCCTCCTACGAGCAGTACTTC,CAWSVILRGPSYEQYF
.,TRBV10-3,.,TRBJ1-5,TGTGCCATCAGTCAACAGTCTGATCAGCCCCAGCATTTT,CAISQQSDQPQHF
.,TRBV19,.,TRBJ2-7,TGTGCCAGTAGTATAAGGGCAGACTCCTACGAGCAGTACTTC,CASSIRADSYEQYF
.,TRBV29-1,.,TRBJ2-1,TGCAGCGTTGAGAAGGGCCGAACCTACAATGAGCAGTTCTTC,CSVEKGRTYNEQFF
.,TRBV19,TRBD2,TRBJ2-1,TGTGCCAGTAGTACTGGGACTAGCGGGCGGCCCTACAATGAGCAGTTCTTC,CASSTGTSGRPYNEQFF
.,TRBV7-9,.,TRBJ2-2,TGTGCCAGCAGACCTACCGGGGAGCTGTTTTTT,CASRPTGELFF
.,TRBV28,.,TRBJ2-2,TGTGCCAGCCAACAGAACACCGGGGAGCTGTTTTTT,CASQQNTGELFF
.,TRBV9,TRBD2,TRBJ2-1,TGTGCCAGCAGCCATTCCTTAGCGGGAGGGCCGTACAATGAGCAGTTCTTC,CASSHSLAGGPYNEQFF
few,TRBV19,.,TRBJ2-1,TGTGCCAGTAGTCCCCGGGGGAACTACAATGAGCAGTTCTTC,CASSPRGNYNEQFF
.,TRBV4-1,TRBD1,TRBJ2-3,TGCGCCAGCAGCTTGGGGACAGGGGCAGATACGCAGTATTTT,CASSLGTGADTQYF
.,TRBV2,.,TRBJ2-1,TGTGCCAGCAGTGAATTGGGCCTTCGCTATGAGCAGTTCTTC,CASSELGLRYEQFF
.,TRBV5-5,TRBD1,TRBJ2-7,TGTGCCAGCAGCCCCGGGACAGCCCGACCCTACGAGCAGTACTTC,CASSPGTARPYEQYF
.,TRBV18,TRBD1,TRBJ1-4,TGTGCCAGCTCTCTCGGGACAGATGAAAAACTGTTTTTT,CASSLGTDEKLFF
.,TRBV19,.,TRBJ1-2,TGTGCCAGTAGTATAGATCGGGAATTCTATGGCTACACCTTC,CASSIDREFYGYTF
.,TRBV7-9,.,TRBJ2-1,TGTGCCAGCAGCTTGTCTAGGGACTCGGAATACATTGAGCAGTTCTTC,CASSLSRDSEYIEQFF
.,TRBV9,.,TRBJ2-3,TGTGCCAGCAGTCCAGGGGACACAGATACGCAGTATTTT,CASSPGDTDTQYF
.,TRBV27,.,TRBJ2-2,TGTGCCAGCAGTTTTGATCGGGGAACCGGGGAGCTGTTTTTT,CASSFDRGTGELFF
.,TRBV27,TRBD1,TRBJ2-3,TGTGCCAGCAGTTTATTGACAGGGGGCGAGGATACGCAGTATTTT,CASSLLTGGEDTQYF
once,TRBV7-9,TRBD2,TRBJ2-3,TGTGCCAGCAGCCCAGGGACTAGCGGGGGACACACAGATACGCAGTATTTT,CASSPGTSGGHTDTQYF
.,TRBV11-2,TRBD2,TRBJ2-2,TGTGCCAGCAGCCCTAGCGGGAGGGTTGGGGAGCTGTTTTTT,CASSPSGRVGELFF
.,TRBV2,TRBD2,TRBJ2-2,TGTGCCAGCAGGACTCGACTAGCGGGAGGAACCGGGGAGCTGTTTTTT,CASRTRLAGGTGELFF
.,TRBV10-3,TRBD1,TRBJ2-7,TGTGCCGCATCTCAGGGGGCGACCCGCTACGAGCAGTACTTC,CAASQGATRYEQYF
many,TRBV18,.,TRBJ2-7,TGTGCCAGCTCACCAGAGACGGGCTCCTACGAGCAGTACTTC,CASSPETGSYEQYF
.,TRBV28,TRBD1,TRBJ1-5,TGTGCCAGCAGTTTCGAGGGGGCCCAGATCAATCAGCCCCAGCATTTT,CASSFEGAQINQPQHF
.,TRBV9,.,TRBJ2-7,TGTGCCAGCAGCCCCCTGTCGGTACCTTTTAGAACCTACGAGCAGTACTTC,CASSPLSVPFRTYEQYF
.,TRBV7-9,TRBD1,TRBJ2-7,TGTGCCAGCAGCTCTGGACAGGGGGAAGACGAGCAGTACTTC,CASSSGQGEDEQYF
.,TRBV29-1,TRBD1,TRBJ2-2,TGCAGCGTTGAAGGTCTAATGGGACAGGGAAACACCGGGGAGCTGTTTTTT,CSVEGLMGQGNTGELFF